The clone carrying this T cell receptor beta chain has a single count. The entry originates in a study of blood T cell repertoires in COVID-19. Generated by immunoSEQ multiplex PCR, the TCRdb table keeps only in-frame clones and is missing some. The sample lists about 290,000 clones, just under 85% occurring once. The CDR3 has 16 amino acids. Germline loops: CDR1 SGHNT, CDR2 YYREEE (reference sequence). V was trimmed by 0 bases and J by 3 bases, leaving 13 bases between them. The receptor comes from a woman aged 45-65 years with active or convalescent COVID-19. The chain is built from TRBV5-4 and TRBJ2-1, with D unresolved. Sequenced input: peripheral blood. This CDR3 reads CASSLEFARNYNEQFF. CDR3 nucleotide sequence: TGTGCCAGCAGCTTGGAGTTCGCTAGGAACTACAATGAGCAGTTCTTC.